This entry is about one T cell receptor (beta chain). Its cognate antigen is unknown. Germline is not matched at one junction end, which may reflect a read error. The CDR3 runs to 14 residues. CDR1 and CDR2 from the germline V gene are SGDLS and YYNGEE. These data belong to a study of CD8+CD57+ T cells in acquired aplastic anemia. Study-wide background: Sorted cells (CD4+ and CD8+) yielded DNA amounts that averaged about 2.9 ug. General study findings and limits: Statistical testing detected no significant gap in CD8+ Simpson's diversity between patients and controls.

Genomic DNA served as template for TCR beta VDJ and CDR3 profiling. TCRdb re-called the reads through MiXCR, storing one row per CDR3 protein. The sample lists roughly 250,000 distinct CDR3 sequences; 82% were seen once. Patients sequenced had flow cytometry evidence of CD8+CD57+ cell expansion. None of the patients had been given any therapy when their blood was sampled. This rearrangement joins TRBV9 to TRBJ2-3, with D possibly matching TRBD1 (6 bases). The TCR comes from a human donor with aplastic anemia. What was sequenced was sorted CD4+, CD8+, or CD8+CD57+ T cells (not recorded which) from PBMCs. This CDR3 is CASSLGGAPATPYF. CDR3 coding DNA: TGTGCCAGCAGCTTAGGGGGAGCTCCCGCTACGCCGTATTTT.